These T cell receptor beta chains were read from a single sample in a study of blood T cell repertoires in COVID-19. Using immunoSEQ multiplex PCR, the repertoire was profiled, and TCRdb retains in-frame clones only, with some absent. The sample has 270,000 or so clones, more than 65% seen once; the top ten hold under 3.5%. Specimen: peripheral blood. These receptors were taken from a woman aged 18-29 years with acute or convalescent COVID-19. Both conserved end residues are part of each CDR3. A D gene is named only where the DNA matches it firmly. Clone size is shown for a subset of rows, as once, few, many or a class of expanded clone.

d_gene	v_gene	j_gene	abundance	CDR3nt	CDR3aa
-	TRBV20-1	TRBJ1-2	-	TGCAGTGCTAGTTTCAGGGAAAGTGGCTACACCTTC	CSASFRESGYTF
-	TRBV2	TRBJ2-3	once	TGTGCCAGCAGTGGATGGCGGGGCACAGATACGCAGTATTTT	CASSGWRGTDTQYF
TRBD1	TRBV2	TRBJ2-7	-	TGTGCCAGCAGTGGGCCCGGGACAGGGGGCGAGCAGTACTTC	CASSGPGTGGEQYF
-	TRBV18	TRBJ1-4	-	TGTGCCAGCTCACCAACCGAAAACGGGTCAACTAATGAAAAACTGTTTTTT	CASSPTENGSTNEKLFF
-	TRBV3-1/TRBV3-2	TRBJ2-7	-	TGTGCCAGCAGCCAAGATTTAGGTGGCGGAGATACACTCTACGAGCAGTACTTC	CASSQDLGGGDTLYEQYF
-	TRBV28	TRBJ1-2	-	TGTGCCAGCAGAGAAGCCCAGGGGATCGGGTATGGCTACACCTTC	CASREAQGIGYGYTF
TRBD2	TRBV28	TRBJ2-7	-	TGTGCCAGCAGCCCGGGACTAGAAAATCCCCACGAGCAGTACTTC	CASSPGLENPHEQYF
-	TRBV6-1	TRBJ2-7	-	TGTGCCAGCAGTGAAGGGAGTCGGCTGACCTACGAGCAGTACTTC	CASSEGSRLTYEQYF
-	TRBV30	TRBJ1-3	once	TGTGCCTGGGGACCGTTCTCTGGAAACACCATATATTTT	CAWGPFSGNTIYF
TRBD1	TRBV5-4	TRBJ2-3	-	TGTGCCAGCAGCATTCCAACAGGGGCAGATACGCAGTATTTT	CASSIPTGADTQYF
TRBD2	TRBV5-6	TRBJ2-7	-	TGTGCCAGCAGCTTGGGACTAGCGGGAGTCGAGCAGTACTTC	CASSLGLAGVEQYF
TRBD1	TRBV24-1	TRBJ2-5	-	TGTGCCACCAGTGAGGCCGGGACAGGGGGTGGTGAGACCCAGTACTTC	CATSEAGTGGGETQYF
TRBD1	TRBV2	TRBJ1-4	few	TGTGCCAGCAGCCTCGACAGGGGCCCTAGGGAAAAACTGTTTTTT	CASSLDRGPREKLFF
-	TRBV5-6	TRBJ2-7	-	TGTGCCAGCAGCTTGGCAGGGTGGAACTACGAGCAGTACTTC	CASSLAGWNYEQYF
-	TRBV28	TRBJ1-1	few	TGTGCCAGCTTGACGTGGGGGCAGCCTCTGAACACTGAAGCTTTCTTT	CASLTWGQPLNTEAFF
-	TRBV7-2	TRBJ2-3	-	TGTGCCAGCAGCCCAAGCCCCCTGAATACGCAGTATTTT	CASSPSPLNTQYF
TRBD1	TRBV5-1	TRBJ2-1	-	TGCGCCAGCATACCTCGACAGGGCTCCTACAATGAGCAGTTCTTC	CASIPRQGSYNEQFF
TRBD1	TRBV30	TRBJ1-5	-	TGTGCCTGGAGTGTAAAGGAGATCCAACAGGGGCGGAATCAGCCCCAGCATTTT	CAWSVKEIQQGRNQPQHF
-	TRBV28	TRBJ2-2	-	TGTGCCAGCAGTGCTACCACTCTAGCCCACAAATTCTCGGACACCGGGGAGCTGTTTTTT	CASSATTLAHKFSDTGELFF
TRBD1	TRBV30	TRBJ2-7	-	TGTGCCTGGACCGCCGGGACAGGGAACTACGAGCAGTACTTC	CAWTAGTGNYEQYF
-	TRBV29-1	TRBJ2-1	-	TGCAGCGTTGGGAAGACCGCGGTCCATGAGCAGTTCTTC	CSVGKTAVHEQFF
TRBD2	TRBV18	TRBJ2-3	once	TGTGCCAGCTCCCCCGCACGACGAGCGGGAGGGGCCTTGAATACGCAGTATTTT	CASSPARRAGGALNTQYF
TRBD1	TRBV5-1	TRBJ2-2	-	TGCGCCAGCAGCTTGGATCCAGGGGGCCTCACCGGGGAGCTGTTTTTT	CASSLDPGGLTGELFF
TRBD2	TRBV5-1	TRBJ2-3	-	TGCGCCAGCAGCTGGGGAGGCGGGGGAGACACAGATACGCAGTATTTT	CASSWGGGGDTDTQYF
TRBD2	TRBV3-1/TRBV3-2	TRBJ2-1	-	TGTGCCAGCAGCCAAGACGGACTAGTAGTTGAGCAGTTCTTC	CASSQDGLVVEQFF